This T cell receptor beta chain is drawn from a study of T cell changes during pregnancy in multiple sclerosis. This clone has a count of ten or more. Sequenced by immunoSEQ multiplex PCR; TCRdb stores in-frame clones only, minus some. This table holds 55,000 to 70,000 clones, 85% to 95% found once. The sample in question was CD8+ T cells from peripheral blood mononuclear cells, obtained in the third trimester of pregnancy. The source of this sequence is a female donor in good health, enrolled as a control in a pregnancy study.

CDR3 sequence reads: CASSYPEGTGNTEAFF. In DNA, the CDR3 is TGTGCCAGCAGCTATCCAGAGGGGACAGGGAACACTGAAGCTTTCTTT. The chain links TRBV7-2 to TRBJ1-1; TRBD1 matches 8 bases. CDR1 SGHTA and CDR2 FQGNSA come from the germline V gene. Trimming removed 4 bases from V and 1 base from J; junction bases left unmatched: 8. This CDR3 has 16 residues.